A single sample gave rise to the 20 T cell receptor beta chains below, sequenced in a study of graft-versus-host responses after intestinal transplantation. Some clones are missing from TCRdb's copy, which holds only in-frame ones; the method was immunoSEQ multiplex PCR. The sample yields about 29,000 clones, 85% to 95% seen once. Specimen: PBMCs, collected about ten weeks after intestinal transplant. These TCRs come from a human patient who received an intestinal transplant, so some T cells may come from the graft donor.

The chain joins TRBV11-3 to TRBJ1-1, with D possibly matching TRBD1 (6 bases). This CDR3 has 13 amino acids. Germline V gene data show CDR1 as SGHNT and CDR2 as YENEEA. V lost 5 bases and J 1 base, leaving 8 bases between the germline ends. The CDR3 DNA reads TGTGCCAGCAGCCAGGGGAGGAACACTGAAGCTTTCTTT. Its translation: CASSQGRNTEAFF. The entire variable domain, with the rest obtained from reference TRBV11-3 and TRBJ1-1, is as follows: EAGVVQSPRYKIIEKKQPVAFWCNPISGHNTLYWYLQNLGQGPELLIRYENEEAVDDSQLPKDRFSAERLKGVDSTLKIQPAELGDSAVYLCASSQGRNTEAFFGQGTRLTVV.

CDR3 amino acids: CASSQDSGAYNEQFF. The CDR3 DNA sequence: TGCGCCAGCAGCCAAGATAGCGGGGCCTACAATGAGCAGTTCTTC. The V gene is TRBV4-3, the J gene TRBJ2-1, with 8 bases that match TRBD2. The CDR3 sequence is 15 residues long. V shed 0 bases, J shed 2 bases, and the junction held 0 bases outside the gene matches. Germline assignment: CDR1 LGHNA and CDR2 YSLEER.

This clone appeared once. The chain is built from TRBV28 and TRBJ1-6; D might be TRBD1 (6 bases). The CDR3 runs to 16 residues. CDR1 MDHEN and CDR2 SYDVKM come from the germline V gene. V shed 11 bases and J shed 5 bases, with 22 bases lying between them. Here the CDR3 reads CASLSRQVGNNSPLHF. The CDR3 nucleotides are TGTGCCTCCTTAAGTCGACAGGTCGGCAATAATTCACCCCTCCACTTT.

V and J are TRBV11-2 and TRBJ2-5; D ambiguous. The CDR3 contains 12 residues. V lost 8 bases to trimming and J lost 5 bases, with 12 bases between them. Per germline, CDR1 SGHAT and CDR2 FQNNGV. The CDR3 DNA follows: TGTGCCAGCGGTTACCTCGGGGAGACCCAGTACTTC. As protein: CASGYLGETQYF.

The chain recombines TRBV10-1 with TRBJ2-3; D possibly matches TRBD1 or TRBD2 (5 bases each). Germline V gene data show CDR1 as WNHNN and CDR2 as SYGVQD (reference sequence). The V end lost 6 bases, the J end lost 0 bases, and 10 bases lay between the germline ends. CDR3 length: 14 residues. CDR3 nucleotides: TGCGCCAGCAGGATACGGGACAGCACAGATACGCAGTATTTT. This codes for CASRIRDSTDTQYF.

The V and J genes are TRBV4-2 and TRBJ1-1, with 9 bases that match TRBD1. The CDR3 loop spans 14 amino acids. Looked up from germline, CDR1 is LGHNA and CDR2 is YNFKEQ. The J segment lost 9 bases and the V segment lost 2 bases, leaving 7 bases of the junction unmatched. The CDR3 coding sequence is TGTGCCAGCAGCCAACCGATGGGGACAGGGCAAGCTTTCTTT. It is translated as CASSQPMGTGQAFF.

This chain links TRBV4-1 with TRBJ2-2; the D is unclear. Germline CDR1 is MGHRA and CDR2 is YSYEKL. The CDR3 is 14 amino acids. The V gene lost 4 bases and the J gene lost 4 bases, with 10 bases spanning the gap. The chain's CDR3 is CASSLFVSTGELFF. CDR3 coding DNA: TGCGCCAGCAGCCTTTTTGTAAGCACCGGGGAGCTGTTTTTT.

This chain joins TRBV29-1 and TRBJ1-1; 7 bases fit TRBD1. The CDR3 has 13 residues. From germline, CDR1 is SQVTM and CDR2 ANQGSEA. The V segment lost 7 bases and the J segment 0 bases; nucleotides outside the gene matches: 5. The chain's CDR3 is CSAPGQMNTEAFF. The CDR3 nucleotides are TGCAGCGCTCCGGGACAGATGAACACTGAAGCTTTCTTT.

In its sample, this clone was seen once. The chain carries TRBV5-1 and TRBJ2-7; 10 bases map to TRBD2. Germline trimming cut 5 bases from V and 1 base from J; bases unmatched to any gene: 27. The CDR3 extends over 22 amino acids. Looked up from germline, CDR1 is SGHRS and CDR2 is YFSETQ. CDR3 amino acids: CASSLHKPGLARRTTTSYEQYF. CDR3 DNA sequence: TGCGCCAGCAGTTTACACAAGCCGGGACTAGCGCGACGTACCACTACTTCCTACGAGCAGTACTTC.

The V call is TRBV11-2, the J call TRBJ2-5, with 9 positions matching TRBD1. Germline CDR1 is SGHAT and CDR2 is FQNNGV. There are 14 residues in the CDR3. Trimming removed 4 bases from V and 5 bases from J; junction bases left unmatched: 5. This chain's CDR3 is CASSSTGGRETQYF. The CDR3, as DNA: TGTGCCAGCAGCTCGACAGGGGGGAGGGAGACCCAGTACTTC. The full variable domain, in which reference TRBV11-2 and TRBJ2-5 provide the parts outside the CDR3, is EAGVAQSPRYKIIEKRQSVAFWCNPISGHATLYWYQQILGQGPKLLIQFQNNGVVDDSQLPKDRFSAERLKGVDSTLKIQPAKLEDSAVYLCASSSTGGRETQYFGPGTRLLVL.

The CDR3 is CASSVLDMNTEAFF. CDR3 sequence (DNA): TGTGCCAGCAGCGTGTTAGATATGAACACTGAAGCTTTCTTT. The chain uses TRBV9 and TRBJ1-1, with D unresolved. Germline assignment: CDR1 SGDLS and CDR2 YYNGEE. V was shortened by 2 bases and J by 0 bases, with 8 bases between the two germline ends. CDR3 length equals 14 residues.

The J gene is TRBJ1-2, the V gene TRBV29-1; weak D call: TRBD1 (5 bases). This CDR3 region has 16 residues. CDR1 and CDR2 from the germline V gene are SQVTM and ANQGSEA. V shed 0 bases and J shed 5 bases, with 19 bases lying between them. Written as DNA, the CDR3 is TGCAGCGTTGAAGAACCCCCCATCCAGAGGGGATATGGCTACACCTTC. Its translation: CSVEEPPIQRGYGYTF.

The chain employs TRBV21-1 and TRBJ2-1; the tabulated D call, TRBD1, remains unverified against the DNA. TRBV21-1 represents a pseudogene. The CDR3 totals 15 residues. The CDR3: CASSKEGGNDNEQFF. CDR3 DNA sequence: TGTGCCAGCAGCAAAGAAGGGGGAAATGACAATGAGCAGTTCTTC.

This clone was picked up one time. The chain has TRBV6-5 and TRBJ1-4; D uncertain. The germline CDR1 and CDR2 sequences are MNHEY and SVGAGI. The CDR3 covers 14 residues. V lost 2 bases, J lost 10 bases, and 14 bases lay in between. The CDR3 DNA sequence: TGTGCCAGCAGTTACGGTAGCGAGGCCGTAAAACTGTTTTTT. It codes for CASSYGSEAVKLFF.

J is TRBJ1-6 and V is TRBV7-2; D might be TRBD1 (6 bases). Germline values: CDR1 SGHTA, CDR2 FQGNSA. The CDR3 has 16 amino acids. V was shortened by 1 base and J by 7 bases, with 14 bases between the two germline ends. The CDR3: CASSLDRVAGNSPLHF. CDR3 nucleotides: TGTGCCAGCAGCTTAGACAGGGTTGCTGGGAATTCACCCCTCCACTTT.

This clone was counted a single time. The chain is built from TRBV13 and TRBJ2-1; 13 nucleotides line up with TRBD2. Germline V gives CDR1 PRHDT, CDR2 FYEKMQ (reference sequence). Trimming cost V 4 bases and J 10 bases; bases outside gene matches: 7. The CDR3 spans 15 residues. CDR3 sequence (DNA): TGTGCCAGCAGCTCGGGACTAGCGGGGCGGGTGGAGCAGTTCTTC. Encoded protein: CASSSGLAGRVEQFF.

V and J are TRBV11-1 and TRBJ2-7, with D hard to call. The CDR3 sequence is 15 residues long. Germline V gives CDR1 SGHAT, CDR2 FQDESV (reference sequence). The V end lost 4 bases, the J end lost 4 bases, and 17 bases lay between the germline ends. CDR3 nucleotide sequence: TGTGCCAGCAGCTCCGACGGCAGAATCTCTTACGAGCAGTACTTC. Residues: CASSSDGRISYEQYF.

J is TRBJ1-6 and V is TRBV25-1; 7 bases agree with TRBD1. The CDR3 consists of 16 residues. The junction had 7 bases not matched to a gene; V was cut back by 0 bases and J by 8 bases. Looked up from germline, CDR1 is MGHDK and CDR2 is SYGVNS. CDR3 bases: TGTGCCAGCAGTGAATACGGGACAGTAAAATATTCACCCCTCCACTTT. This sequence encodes CASSEYGTVKYSPLHF.

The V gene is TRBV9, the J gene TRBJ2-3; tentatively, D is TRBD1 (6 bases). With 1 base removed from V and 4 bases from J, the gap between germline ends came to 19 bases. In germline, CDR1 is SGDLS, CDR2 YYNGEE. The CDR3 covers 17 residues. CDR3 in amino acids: CASSVLGAGTSPDTQYF. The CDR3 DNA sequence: TGTGCCAGCAGCGTATTGGGGGCCGGGACAAGTCCAGATACGCAGTATTTT.

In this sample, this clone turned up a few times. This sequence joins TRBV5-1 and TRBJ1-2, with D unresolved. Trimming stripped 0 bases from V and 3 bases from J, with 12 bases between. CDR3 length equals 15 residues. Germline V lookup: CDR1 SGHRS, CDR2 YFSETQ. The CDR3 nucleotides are TGCGCCAGCAGCTTGGAGGCCACAGCCCACTATGGCTACACCTTC. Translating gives CASSLEATAHYGYTF. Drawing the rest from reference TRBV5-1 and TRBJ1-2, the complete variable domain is KAGVTQTPRYLIKTRGQQVTLSCSPISGHRSVSWYQQTPGQGLQFLFEYFSETQRNKGNFPGRFSGRQFSNSRSEMNVSTLELGDSALYLCASSLEATAHYGYTFGSGTRLTVV.